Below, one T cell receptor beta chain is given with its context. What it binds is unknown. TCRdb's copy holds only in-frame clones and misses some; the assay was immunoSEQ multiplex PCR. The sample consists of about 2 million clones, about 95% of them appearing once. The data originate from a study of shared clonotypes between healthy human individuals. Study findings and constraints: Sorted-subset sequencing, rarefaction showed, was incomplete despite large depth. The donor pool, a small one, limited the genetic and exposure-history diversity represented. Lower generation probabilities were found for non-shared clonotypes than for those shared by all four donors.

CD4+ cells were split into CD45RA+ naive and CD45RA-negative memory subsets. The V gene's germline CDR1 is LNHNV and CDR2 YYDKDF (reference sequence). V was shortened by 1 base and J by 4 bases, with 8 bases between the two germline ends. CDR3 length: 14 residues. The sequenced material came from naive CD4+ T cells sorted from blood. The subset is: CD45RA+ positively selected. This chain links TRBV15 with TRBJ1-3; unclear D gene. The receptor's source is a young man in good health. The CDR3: CATSRGGEGNTIYF. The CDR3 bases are TGTGCCACCAGCAGAGGGGGTGAAGGAAACACCATATATTTT.